This T cell receptor beta chain was documented in a study of response to subunit inactivated influenza vaccine. TCRdb reprocessed the RT-PCR reads with MiXCR, giving one entry per CDR3 protein. The table has about 540,000 distinct CDR3 sequences, less than 25% seen once; the top ten hold roughly 2.8%. This clonotype occurred a few times. This sample also appeared in a second study, on T cells expressing NK-cell markers. Per that paper: Generation of TCR beta cDNA was performed by 5'RACE template switching incorporating UMIs.

Sequenced here: CD4+ T cells sorted from PBMCs, sampled 11 to 12 days after vaccination. The sequence came from a man aged 50 to 59 who received an inactivated influenza vaccine.

DNA of the CDR3: TGTGCCAGGGAGAAAAGACTACAGGACTCAAGATACGAGCAGTACTTC. This sequence encodes CAREKRLQDSRYEQYF. The chain couples TRBV6-8 to TRBJ2-7; possibly TRBD1 or TRBD2 for D (5 bases each). Trimming stripped 9 bases from V and 4 bases from J, with 25 bases between. Germline V gene sequence: CDR1 MNHGY, CDR2 SAAAGT. The CDR3 extends over 16 amino acids.